This TCR beta chain stems from a study of T cells in Graves' hyperthyroidism and ophthalmopathy (dated by TCRdb to the late 2010s). For the study in its entirety: Peripheral blood samples were taken at initial diagnosis, before any treatment was given. TCR V-J signatures able to tell the groups apart were searched for in a discovery cohort of about a hundred patients, of whom 40 to 45 had Graves' ophthalmopathy and around 56 had stable Graves' hyperthyroidism. In over five Graves' hyperthyroidism patients, the study also compared T-cell repertoires from thyroid tissue with T-cell repertoires from blood. An independent validation cohort of under 20 hyperthyroidism patients and 17 patients who later progressed to ophthalmopathy tested prospective prediction of ophthalmopathy. After blood sampling, hyperthyroidism patients were treated with methimazole at a starting dose of 30 mg daily, and ophthalmopathy patients were treated with high-dose intravenous methylprednisolone. For training and testing, the 80 to 100 patients in the discovery cohort were randomly divided in a 7:3 ratio. According to the paper, TCR Vbeta CDR3 sequencing was carried out on 135 peripheral blood samples, which came from approximately 41 ophthalmopathy, around 75 hyperthyroidism and about 17 progressor patients.

Ophthalmopathy patients had moderately to severely active disease, Clinical Activity Score of at least 3, NOSPECS grade of at least 4, and duration under 3 months. Patients with uncontrolled infections, other autoimmune diseases, pregnancy or lactation were excluded. Clinical symptoms, serum thyroxine and TRAb, thyroid ultrasound, and orbital computed tomography formed the basis for the diagnoses. PBMCs were isolated from more than 8 ml of fresh peripheral blood by Ficoll-Paque density gradient centrifugation. Total RNA was extracted using Trizol reagent, and RNA quality was assessed on an Agilent 2100 Bioanalyzer. Many counts were recorded for this clonotype. Its antigen has not been determined. Within one base of it there is no much larger clone, and no base qualities were kept. The TCR beta CDR3 regions were amplified from RNA transcripts. A first-round RT-PCR of the TCR CDR3 used the HTBI primer set with the Qiagen OneStep RT-PCR kit. The libraries were constructed in a second round of multiplex PCR and then size-selected and purified. The libraries were sequenced on an Illumina HiSeq2000 using paired-end 100 bp reads. The published analysis was carried out like this. SOAPnuke was used to process the raw data, with reads discarded if the reads contained adapters or uncalled bases, had a mean Phred below 15, or lacked an exact constant-primer or identifier match. COPE v1.2.5 was used to merge the high-quality paired reads, and each unique nucleotide sequence was defined as a clonotype. MiTCR v1.1 was used to align clonotypes to the IMGT TRBV, TRBD and TRBJ reference segments. The analysis included only V-J combinations with a frequency above 0.0001, which together covered 99% to 99.2% of the repertoires. The TCS score was defined as F50 (clonal expansion) divided by E x V (chaos), with BLOSUM62-based TCRdist calculated between CDR3 peptides within each V-J. Welch's t-statistics and random forest reduced fewer than 600 V-J features to 10 to 15, which were used in a naive Bayes classifier (R e1071). Starting from the raw public reads, TCRdb applied fastp trimming at Q25, assembled clones with MiXCR and retained in-frame beta chains. CDR3 protein sequences are deduplicated, and each keeps its most common genes and DNA. The V and J calls follow TCRdb's processing rather than the paper's. Within this sample are almost 350,000 distinct CDR3 sequences, with around 18% of them counted one time only. The ten largest clones capture roughly 15% of the sample.

Paper-wide results and their limitations: Most expanded thyroid clonotypes (frequency above 0.001) were also detected in blood, suggesting blood repertoires may reflect thyroid immune responses. Sample size was not statistically predetermined, and investigators were not blinded to group allocation. In validation, the model predicted progression to ophthalmopathy with around 71% sensitivity and less than 75% specificity, a median of 6.5 months before onset. In cross-validation, a model built on a 13 V-J signature told ophthalmopathy apart from stable hyperthyroidism with less than 90% sensitivity and 81% to 82% specificity, and in testing the same model reached 80%/75%.

The germline ends are 12 bases apart after V is trimmed by 5 bases and J by 7 bases. Counted from cysteine to phenylalanine, this CDR3 has 12 amino acids. Of the read, only the CDR3 DNA is kept; its 36 bases are in frame from base 1. This receptor chain uses TRBV12-3 or TRBV12-4 and TRBJ2-7; a tentative D call is TRBD2 (6 bases match). The TCR comes from a woman aged 40 to 49 with Graves' ophthalmopathy. Specimen: blood. The DNA reads as follows: TGTGCCAGCAGTATCGGGGGAGCTGAGCAGTACTTC. Its amino acids are CASSIGGAEQYF.